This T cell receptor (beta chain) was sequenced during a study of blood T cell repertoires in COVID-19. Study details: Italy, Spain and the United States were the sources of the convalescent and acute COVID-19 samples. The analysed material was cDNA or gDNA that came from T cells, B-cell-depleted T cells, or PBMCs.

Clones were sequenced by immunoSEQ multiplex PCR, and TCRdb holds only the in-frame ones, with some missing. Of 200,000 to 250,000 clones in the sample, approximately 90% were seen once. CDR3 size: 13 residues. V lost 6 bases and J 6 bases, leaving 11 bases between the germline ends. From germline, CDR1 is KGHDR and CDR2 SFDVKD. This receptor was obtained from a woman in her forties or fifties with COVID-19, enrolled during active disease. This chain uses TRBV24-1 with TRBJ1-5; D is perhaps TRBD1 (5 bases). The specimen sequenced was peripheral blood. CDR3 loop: CATSLGGGQPQHF. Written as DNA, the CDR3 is TGTGCCACCAGTCTTGGGGGAGGTCAGCCCCAGCATTTT.